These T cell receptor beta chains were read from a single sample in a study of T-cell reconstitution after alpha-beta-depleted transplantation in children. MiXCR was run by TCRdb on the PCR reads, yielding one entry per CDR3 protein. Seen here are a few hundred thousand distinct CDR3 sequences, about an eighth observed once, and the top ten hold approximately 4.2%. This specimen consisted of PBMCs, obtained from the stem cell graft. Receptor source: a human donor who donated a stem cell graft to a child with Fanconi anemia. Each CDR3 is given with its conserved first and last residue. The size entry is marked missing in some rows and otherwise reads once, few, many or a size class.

CASSPGGADTQYF	many	TRBV5-1	TRBJ2-3
CATSDLAGKMTQYF	-	TRBV24-1	TRBJ2-5
CSVVRPSNEQFF	many	TRBV29-1	TRBJ2-1
CASSRQGLETQYF	many	TRBV7-2	TRBJ2-5
CASSMGQGAGGVSGEKLFF	once	TRBV5-4	TRBJ1-4
CASSLEGAMDTQYF	few	TRBV5-1	TRBJ2-3
CASSPRSLNTGELFF	few	TRBV9	TRBJ2-2
CASSGRQHNSPLHF	few	TRBV6-1	TRBJ1-6
CASSFSVGGRGANTDTQYF	few	TRBV11-2	TRBJ2-3
CASTTTTKTGELFF	-	TRBV5-1	TRBJ2-2
CASSHWTGVEQYF	many	TRBV5-5	TRBJ2-7
CASSYAADGRDTQYF	-	TRBV6-5	TRBJ2-3
CASSEHEPQHF	few	TRBV6-1	TRBJ1-5
CASSLNGAGVGGELFF	-	TRBV7-6	TRBJ2-2
CASSPLLGQGLNTEAFF	many	TRBV4-2	TRBJ1-1
CSALGQHYTDTQYF	few	TRBV20-1	TRBJ2-3
CASSQVGQGIAGYTF	many	TRBV4-2	TRBJ1-2
CASSFSGDSTDTQYF	few	TRBV5-1	TRBJ2-3
CASSLESGGVGNTIYF	many	TRBV7-6	TRBJ1-3
CASSQDRAAGANVLTF	many	TRBV4-3	TRBJ2-6
CASSTGQAIYEQYF	-	TRBV12-3/TRBV12-4	TRBJ2-7
CASSEARRQGGQPQHF	many	TRBV2	TRBJ1-5
CAISEDRDYGYTF	few	TRBV10-3	TRBJ1-2
CASSRIGGRGANVLTF	-	TRBV7-9	TRBJ2-6
CASSYLRDGNFPQHF	few	TRBV6-2/TRBV6-3	TRBJ1-5
CASSLVWQGDEQYF	-	TRBV7-2	TRBJ2-7
CASSSGLAGGRSTDTQYF	-	TRBV5-1	TRBJ2-3
CASSPRVGGPNNEQFF	-	TRBV7-2	TRBJ2-1
CSVEGSIGGTQYF	-	TRBV29-1	TRBJ2-3
CASSPVAGAGNTIYF	few	TRBV4-3	TRBJ1-3
CATLLGGRPRDQPQHF	many	TRBV24-1	TRBJ1-5
CASSLAAGPTDTQYF	few	TRBV11-2	TRBJ2-3
CASSPGTGVRDTEAFF	-	TRBV5-1	TRBJ1-1
CASSFDPTYGYTF	-	TRBV5-5	TRBJ1-2
CASRGRGDNSPLHF	few	TRBV28	TRBJ1-6
CSPTAPGETQYF	-	TRBV29-1	TRBJ2-5
CASSAQTGRDEQYF	-	TRBV7-2	TRBJ2-7
CASSDSYEQFF	few	TRBV12-3/TRBV12-4	TRBJ2-1
CASSQTEGQPQHF	-	TRBV12-3/TRBV12-4	TRBJ1-5
CASNPTGINSPLHF	few	TRBV12-3/TRBV12-4	TRBJ1-6
CASSPGGLHNSPLHF	-	TRBV3-1	TRBJ1-6
CSAQTDSYEQYF	-	TRBV20-1	TRBJ2-7
CASSLVLARGYEQYF	-	TRBV5-1	TRBJ2-7
CASSPHRGEQFF	many	TRBV4-3	TRBJ2-1
CASSHRDRGGPPGGYTF	few	TRBV3-1	TRBJ1-2
CASSSPRGTNEQFF	-	TRBV12-3/TRBV12-4	TRBJ2-1